This T cell receptor (beta chain) was documented in a study of blood T cell repertoires in COVID-19. Looking at the study overall: Donors in the United States, Italy and Spain gave samples during acute or convalescent COVID-19.

Sequencing used immunoSEQ multiplex PCR; TCRdb keeps in-frame clones, though not all of them. Of about 210,000 clones in the sample, 81% were seen once. Participants were aged roughly 18 to 90 years, lived in around 22 US areas, and enrolled virtually. Participant-given clinical history determined each cohort assignment. The TCR was taken from a woman aged 45-65 years with acute COVID-19. The sample was PBMCs or T cells enriched from blood (not recorded which).

CDR3 nucleotide sequence: TGTGCCAGCAGTTCTTGGGACCGGGGGAAGGCTTTCTTT. It is translated as CASSSWDRGKAFF. The chain employs TRBV28 and TRBJ1-1; possibly TRBD1 for D (5 bases). Germline CDR1 is MDHEN and CDR2 is SYDVKM. The length of the CDR3 is 13 residues. Trimming shortened V by 4 bases and J by 11 bases, and 17 bases separated the two germline ends.